These T cell receptor beta chains were read from a single sample in a study of blood T cell repertoires in COVID-19. Profiled with immunoSEQ multiplex PCR; TCRdb holds only in-frame clones, not every one. The data show hundreds of thousands of clones, 70% to 90% seen once. The sample taken for sequencing was peripheral blood. Receptors were obtained from a woman aged 18-35 years with acute or convalescent COVID-19. The CDR3 runs from the conserved cysteine through the conserved F or W.

v_gene	j_gene	CDR3aa
TRBV5-1	TRBJ1-6	CASSLGAGDNSPLHF
TRBV10-3	TRBJ2-3	CAISEILAEPTDTQYF
TRBV19	TRBJ1-1	CASSTGGGGTEAFF
TRBV4-3	TRBJ1-2	CASRHSGDYGYTF
TRBV11-2	TRBJ2-1	CASSLEAGAPQYNEQFF
TRBV6-5	TRBJ1-5	CASRGLVYSNQPQHF
TRBV28	TRBJ1-5	CASTSLAHSNQPQHF
TRBV19	TRBJ2-1	CASSPLAGDLLMSLYNEQFF
TRBV28	TRBJ1-1	CASSLSRLGAPEAFF
TRBV12-3/TRBV12-4	TRBJ1-2	CASSLGQEYGYTF
TRBV5-8	TRBJ1-2	CASSFEFYGYTF
TRBV5-1	TRBJ2-5	CASSLVPGQLPQYF
TRBV4-1	TRBJ1-4	CASSQLTGAGEKLFF
TRBV6-6	TRBJ1-6	CASSYSGTDDSPLHF
TRBV5-1	TRBJ1-1	CASSGGAPNTEAFF
TRBV2	TRBJ2-2	CASRAGAGGELFF
TRBV5-8	TRBJ2-7	CASSELGTGGQGDEQYF
TRBV7-2	TRBJ1-2	CASSPTPGAGYTF
TRBV4-1	TRBJ2-7	CASSLTSGGAYEQYF
TRBV5-1	TRBJ1-2	CASSWPGGGSSYTF
TRBV6-5	TRBJ2-1	CASSYYISSPFF
TRBV6-6	TRBJ2-2	CASSPFGSYAGELFF
TRBV7-2	TRBJ1-6	CASSFTSSGSPLHF
TRBV13	TRBJ1-2	CASSLGRNYGYTF
TRBV7-9	TRBJ1-2	CASSPVGVYGYTF
TRBV20-1	TRBJ2-1	CSASSGGAEKYNEQFF
TRBV4-3	TRBJ1-1	CARRRGVTEAFF
TRBV2	TRBJ1-5	CASSGEGNQPQHF
TRBV3-1/TRBV3-2	TRBJ2-2	CASSPARSQRSGELFF
TRBV13	TRBJ1-3	CASSLTRQGTGNTIYF
TRBV18	TRBJ2-7	CASSPGGGLYEQYF
TRBV9	TRBJ1-4	CASSPGGRGHEKLFF
TRBV30	TRBJ1-1	CAWSLHRGSAFF
TRBV7-2	TRBJ1-3	CASSLGGQGISGNTIYF
TRBV7-2	TRBJ1-2	CASSLPPGTGGDGYTF
TRBV7-8	TRBJ2-7	CASSYSSYEQYF
TRBV3-1/TRBV3-2	TRBJ2-1	CASSVRDRVGNEQFF
TRBV11-2	TRBJ2-3	CASSWTQGARTDTQYF
TRBV11-3	TRBJ2-2	CASSMGGGELFF
TRBV5-6	TRBJ1-5	CASSSVQGNQPQHF
TRBV5-1	TRBJ2-3	CASSPASFSTRPDTQYF
TRBV6-5	TRBJ1-2	CASSTRTGSYGYTF
TRBV5-1	TRBJ1-2	CASSSLDRFNSNYGYTF
TRBV11-2	TRBJ1-2	CASRDRGLGYYGYTF
TRBV19	TRBJ1-5	CASTQDRGLGNQPQHF
TRBV7-9	TRBJ1-3	CASSLGNRQGWGSGNTIYF
TRBV6-4	TRBJ1-1	CARRAEAFF